These T cell receptor beta chains were read from a single sample in a study of tumor-infiltrating lymphocytes in localized non-small cell lung cancer. Sequencing was performed with immunoSEQ multiplex PCR; in TCRdb, only in-frame clones are kept and a portion is missing. The sample lists about 16,000 clones, approximately 70% occurring once. The sequenced sample was lung tumor tissue. These receptors came from a human donor with non-small cell lung cancer. The CDR3 runs from the conserved cysteine through the conserved F or W. A D gene is named only where the DNA matches it firmly. Clone sizes are given selectively: once, few, many, or a class where the clone is expanded.

>.|TRBV6-5|.|TRBJ1-5
TGTGCCAGCAGTTCCGTGGGGGCCAGTCAGCCCCAGCATTTT
CASSSVGASQPQHF
>.|TRBV19|TRBD1|TRBJ2-1
TGTGCCAGTATGGACAGGGGAGCGGCCTACAATGAGCAGTTCTTC
CASMDRGAAYNEQFF
>.|TRBV2|TRBD1|TRBJ1-1
TGTGCCAGCAGTGAAGGGGGACAGGGAACTCCTGAAGCTTTCTTT
CASSEGGQGTPEAFF
>.|TRBV9|TRBD2|TRBJ2-7
TGTGCCAGCAGCGTGACGGGGGGGCCCTACGAGCAGTACTTC
CASSVTGGPYEQYF
>.|TRBV28|.|TRBJ2-7
TGTGCCAGCAGTCCCCTATTTAAGAGCTCCTACGAGCAGTACTTC
CASSPLFKSSYEQYF
>.|TRBV11-3|.|TRBJ1-1
TGTGCCAGCAGTGCAGAGGGGAGGGTCACTGAAGCTTTCTTT
CASSAEGRVTEAFF
>.|TRBV6-1|TRBD1|TRBJ2-3
TGTGCCAGCAGTGGGATTGACAGGGGGTGGAAGGATACGCAGTATTTT
CASSGIDRGWKDTQYF
>.|TRBV14|.|TRBJ2-5
TGTGCCAGCAGCCAACTATTTGGGGGGAAGAAAGAGACCCAGTACTTC
CASSQLFGGKKETQYF
>few|TRBV6-1|.|TRBJ1-1
TGTGCTATAAAAGGGGTGACTGAAGCTTTCTTT
CAIKGVTEAFF
>.|TRBV7-2|.|TRBJ1-4
TGTGCCAGCAGCTCCAGCCTGACAGGTGCTAATGAAAAACTGTTTTTT
CASSSSLTGANEKLFF
>.|TRBV27|TRBD1|TRBJ2-5
TGTGCCAGCAGTGCCCGGACAGGGCGCCAAGAGACCCAGTACTTC
CASSARTGRQETQYF
>few|TRBV5-6|.|TRBJ1-1
TGTGCCAGCAGCTTGGTAGGGGGGAGGGGGACTGAAGCTTTCTTT
CASSLVGGRGTEAFF
>.|TRBV9|.|TRBJ2-1
TGTGCCAGCAGCCCCACACCACGGTTCGATGAGCAGTTCTTC
CASSPTPRFDEQFF
>once|TRBV28|.|TRBJ1-1
TGTGCCAGCCTCTCGTCGGCAACAACTGAAGCTTTCTTT
CASLSSATTEAFF
>.|TRBV4-3|TRBD2|TRBJ2-5
TGCGCCAGCAGCCCGGGACTAGCGGGGACTATTTACCAAGAGACCCAGTACTTC
CASSPGLAGTIYQETQYF
>.|TRBV19|TRBD2|TRBJ2-3
TGTGCCAGTAGTTTCGGACTAGCGGGGAACACAGATACGCAGTATTTT
CASSFGLAGNTDTQYF
>.|TRBV29-1|.|TRBJ1-2
TGCAGCGTTGAAACGGCAGTTTATGGCTACACCTTC
CSVETAVYGYTF
>.|TRBV7-2|TRBD1|TRBJ2-2
TGTGCCAGCAGCCTTGGGGGGACAGGGGGCTACACCGGGGAGCTGTTTTTT
CASSLGGTGGYTGELFF
>.|TRBV6-5|.|TRBJ1-5
TGTGCCAGCAGTCCCGGCGTAGGGGGCAATCAGCCCCAGCATTTT
CASSPGVGGNQPQHF
>few|TRBV14|.|TRBJ1-1
TGTGCCAGCAGTCGGTCGGGGCCTTCTGAAGCTTTCTTT
CASSRSGPSEAFF
>.|TRBV6-5|.|TRBJ1-2
TGTGCCAGCAGTCCTCTAGCAGGACGGGCTGGCTACACCTTC
CASSPLAGRAGYTF
>.|TRBV5-5|TRBD1|TRBJ2-3
TGTGCCAGCAGCTTGGTGGGGCTAGGGACAGGAGGCACAGATACGCAGTATTTT
CASSLVGLGTGGTDTQYF
>few|TRBV4-2|TRBD2|TRBJ2-1
TGTGCCAGCAGCCAAGCCGGGACTAGCGGCCACAATGAGCAGTTCTTC
CASSQAGTSGHNEQFF
>.|TRBV28|.|TRBJ1-1
TGTGCCAGCAGTTTATTCCAGGGTGTCACTGAAGCTTTCTTT
CASSLFQGVTEAFF
>once|TRBV28|.|TRBJ2-3
TGTGCCAGCAGTTTAATGGAGGGGCTCACAGATACGCAGTATTTT
CASSLMEGLTDTQYF
>.|TRBV9|.|TRBJ2-1
TGTGCCAGCAGCGTAGTTAGCGGAAAAAACAATGAGCAGTTCTTC
CASSVVSGKNNEQFF
>.|TRBV10-1|.|TRBJ1-1
TGCGCCAGCAGTGAGTACCTGACCACTGAAGCTTTCTTT
CASSEYLTTEAFF